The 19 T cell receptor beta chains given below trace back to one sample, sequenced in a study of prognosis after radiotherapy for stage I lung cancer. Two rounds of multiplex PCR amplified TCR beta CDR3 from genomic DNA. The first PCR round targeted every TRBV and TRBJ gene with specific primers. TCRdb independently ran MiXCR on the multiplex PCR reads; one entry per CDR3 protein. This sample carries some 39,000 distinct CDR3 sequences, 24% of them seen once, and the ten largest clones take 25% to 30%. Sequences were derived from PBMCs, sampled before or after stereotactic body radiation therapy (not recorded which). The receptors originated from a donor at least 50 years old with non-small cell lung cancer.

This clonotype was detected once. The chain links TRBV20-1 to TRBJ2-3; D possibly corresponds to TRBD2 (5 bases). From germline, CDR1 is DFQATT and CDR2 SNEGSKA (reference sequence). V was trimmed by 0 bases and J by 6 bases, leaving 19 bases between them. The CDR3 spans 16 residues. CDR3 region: CSARDVVRGIGDTQYF. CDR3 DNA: TGCAGTGCTAGAGATGTGGTACGGGGAATCGGGGATACGCAGTATTTT.

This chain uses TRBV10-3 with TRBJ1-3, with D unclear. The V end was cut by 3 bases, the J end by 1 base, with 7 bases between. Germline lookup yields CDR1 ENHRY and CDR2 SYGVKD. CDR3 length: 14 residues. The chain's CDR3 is CAISERHSGNTIYF. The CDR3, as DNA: TGTGCCATCAGTGAAAGACATTCTGGAAACACCATATATTTT.

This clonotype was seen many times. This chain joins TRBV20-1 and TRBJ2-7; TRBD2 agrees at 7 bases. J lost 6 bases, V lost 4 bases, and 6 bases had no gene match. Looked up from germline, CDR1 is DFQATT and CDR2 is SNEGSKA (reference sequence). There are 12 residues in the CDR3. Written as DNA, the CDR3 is TGCAGTGCTAATCGGGGGGTGAGCGAGCAGTACTTC. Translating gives CSANRGVSEQYF.

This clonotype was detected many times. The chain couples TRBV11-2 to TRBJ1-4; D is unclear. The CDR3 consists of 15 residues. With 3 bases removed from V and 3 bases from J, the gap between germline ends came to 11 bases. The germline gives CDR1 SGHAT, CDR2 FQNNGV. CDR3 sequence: CASSFEGWANEKLFF. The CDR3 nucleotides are TGTGCCAGCAGCTTCGAGGGCTGGGCTAATGAAAAACTGTTTTTT.

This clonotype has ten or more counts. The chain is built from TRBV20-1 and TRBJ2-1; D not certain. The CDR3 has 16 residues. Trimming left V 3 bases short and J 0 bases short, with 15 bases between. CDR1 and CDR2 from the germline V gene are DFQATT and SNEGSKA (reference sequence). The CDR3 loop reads CSASETFWSSYNEQFF. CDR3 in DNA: TGCAGTGCTAGTGAAACCTTTTGGAGCTCCTACAATGAGCAGTTCTTC.

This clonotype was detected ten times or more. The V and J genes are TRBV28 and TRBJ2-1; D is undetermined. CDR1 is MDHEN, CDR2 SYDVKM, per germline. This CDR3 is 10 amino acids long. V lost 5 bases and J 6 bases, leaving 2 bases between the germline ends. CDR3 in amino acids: CASSSNEQFF. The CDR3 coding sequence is TGTGCCAGCAGTAGCAATGAGCAGTTCTTC.

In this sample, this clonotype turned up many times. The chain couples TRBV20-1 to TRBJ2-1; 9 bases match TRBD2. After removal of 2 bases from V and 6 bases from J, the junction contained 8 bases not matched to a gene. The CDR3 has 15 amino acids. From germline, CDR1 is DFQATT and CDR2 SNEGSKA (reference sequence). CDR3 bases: TGCAGTGCTAGACTCACGGGACTAGCCACCAATGAGCAGTTCTTC. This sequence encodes CSARLTGLATNEQFF.

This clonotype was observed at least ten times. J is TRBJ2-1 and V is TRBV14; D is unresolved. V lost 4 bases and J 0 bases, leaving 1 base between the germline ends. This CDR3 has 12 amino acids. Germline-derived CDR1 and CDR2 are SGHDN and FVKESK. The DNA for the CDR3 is TGTGCCAGCAGCCGCTCCTACAATGAGCAGTTCTTC. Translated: CASSRSYNEQFF.

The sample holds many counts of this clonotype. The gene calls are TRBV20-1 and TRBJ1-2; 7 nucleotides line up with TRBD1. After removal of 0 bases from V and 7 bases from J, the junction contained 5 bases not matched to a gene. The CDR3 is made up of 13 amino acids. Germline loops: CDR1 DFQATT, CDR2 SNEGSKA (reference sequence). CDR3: CSARDQGGLGYTF. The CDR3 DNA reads TGCAGTGCTAGAGATCAGGGGGGACTTGGCTACACCTTC.

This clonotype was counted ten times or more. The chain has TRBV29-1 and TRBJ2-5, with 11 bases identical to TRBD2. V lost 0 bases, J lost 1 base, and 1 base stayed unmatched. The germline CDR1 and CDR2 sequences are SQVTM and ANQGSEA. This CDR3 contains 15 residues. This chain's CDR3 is CSVEETSGVQETQYF. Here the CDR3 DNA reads TGCAGCGTTGAAGAGACTAGCGGGGTCCAAGAGACCCAGTACTTC.

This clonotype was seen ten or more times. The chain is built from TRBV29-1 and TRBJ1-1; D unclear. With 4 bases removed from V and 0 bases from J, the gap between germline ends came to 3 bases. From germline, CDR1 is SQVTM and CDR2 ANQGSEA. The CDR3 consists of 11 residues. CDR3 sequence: CSVVMNTEAFF. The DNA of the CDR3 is TGCAGCGTTGTGATGAACACTGAAGCTTTCTTT.

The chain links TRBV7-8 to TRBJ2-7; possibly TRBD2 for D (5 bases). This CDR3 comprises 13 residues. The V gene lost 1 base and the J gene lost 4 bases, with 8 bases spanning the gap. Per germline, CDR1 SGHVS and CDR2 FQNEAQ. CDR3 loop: CASSLGREYEQYF. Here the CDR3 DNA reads TGTGCCAGCAGCTTAGGACGGGAATACGAGCAGTACTTC.

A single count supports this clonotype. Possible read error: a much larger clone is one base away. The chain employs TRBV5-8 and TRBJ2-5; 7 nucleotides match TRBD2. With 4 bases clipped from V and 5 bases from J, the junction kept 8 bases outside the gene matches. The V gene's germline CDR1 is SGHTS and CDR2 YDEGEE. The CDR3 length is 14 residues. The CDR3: CASSPAPRGETQYF. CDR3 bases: TGTGCCAGCAGCCCGGCACCGCGGGGGGAGACCCAGTACTTC.

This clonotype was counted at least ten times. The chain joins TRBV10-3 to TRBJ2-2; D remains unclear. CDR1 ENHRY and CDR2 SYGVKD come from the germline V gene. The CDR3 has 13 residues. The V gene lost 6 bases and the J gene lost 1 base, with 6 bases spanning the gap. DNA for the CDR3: TGTGCCATCAGCGTACAGAACACCGGGGAGCTGTTTTTT. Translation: CAISVQNTGELFF.

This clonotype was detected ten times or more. The CDR3 DNA reads as TGTGCCAGCAGCCCGACTCGCGAGGAAAAACTGTTTTTT. It translates to CASSPTREEKLFF. This chain uses TRBV6-1 with TRBJ1-4, with D uncertain. Germline assignment: CDR1 MNHNS and CDR2 SASEGT. The ends were cut back, 6 bases at V and 8 bases at J, with 13 bases in the middle. This CDR3 is built from 13 residues.

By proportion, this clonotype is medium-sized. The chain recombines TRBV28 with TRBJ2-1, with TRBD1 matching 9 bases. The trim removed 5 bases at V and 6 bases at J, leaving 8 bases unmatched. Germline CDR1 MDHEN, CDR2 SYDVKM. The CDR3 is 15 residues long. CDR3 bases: TGTGCCAGCAGTATCCGGGACAGGGCCATCAATGAGCAGTTCTTC. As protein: CASSIRDRAINEQFF.

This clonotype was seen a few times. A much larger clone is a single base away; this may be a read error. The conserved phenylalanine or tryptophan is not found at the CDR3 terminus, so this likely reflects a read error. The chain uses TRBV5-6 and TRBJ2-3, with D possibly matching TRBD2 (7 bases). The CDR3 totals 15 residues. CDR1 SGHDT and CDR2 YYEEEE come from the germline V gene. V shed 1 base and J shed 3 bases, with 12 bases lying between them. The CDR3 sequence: CASSLLAGATDTQYL. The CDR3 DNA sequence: TGTGCCAGCAGCTTGTTGGCGGGGGCGACAGATACGCAGTATCTT.

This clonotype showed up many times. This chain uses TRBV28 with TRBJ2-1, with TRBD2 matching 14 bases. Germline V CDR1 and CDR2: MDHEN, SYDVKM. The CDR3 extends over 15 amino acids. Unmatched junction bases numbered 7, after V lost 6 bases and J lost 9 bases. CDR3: CASSLGLAGVREQFF. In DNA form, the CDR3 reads TGTGCCAGCAGCCTGGGACTAGCGGGAGTACGTGAGCAGTTCTTC.

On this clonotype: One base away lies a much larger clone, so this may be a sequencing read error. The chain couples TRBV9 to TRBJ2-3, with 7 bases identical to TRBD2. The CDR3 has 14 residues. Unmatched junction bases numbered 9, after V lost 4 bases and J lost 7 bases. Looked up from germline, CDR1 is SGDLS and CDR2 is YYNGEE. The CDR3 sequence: CASSPRGVTNTQYF. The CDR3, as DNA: TGTGCCAGCAGCCCCCGGGGGGTGACAAATACGCAGTATTTT.